This TCR beta chain was documented in a study of post-analysis software for immune sequencing data. The overall study: Relapsing-remitting, secondary progressive and progressive-relapsing multiple sclerosis were all included among the disease courses. Whole-study results and caveats: Compared with controls, patients had more of roughly five TRBV segments, including TRBV5-6, TRBV5-1 and TRBV20-1. Controls showed significantly higher normalized Chao1 diversity than did multiple sclerosis patients.

Presence of unique molecular identifiers characterized the TCR beta cDNA libraries. Researchers reported 520,000 or so cDNA molecules coming from 1 to 10 million T cells. One entry per CDR3 protein, called by TCRdb with MiXCR from the PCR reads. This table has roughly 650,000 distinct CDR3 sequences, 55% to 60% appearing once. Trimming removed 5 bases at V and 8 bases at J, with 12 bases between. The CDR3 consists of 12 residues. This clonotype was observed a few times. Its antigen remains unidentified. Sequenced sample: blood. The sequence came from a girl under 10 years old with multiple sclerosis. V usage is TRBV12-3 or TRBV12-4 and J usage is TRBJ1-2; D gene ambiguous. The CDR3: CASSRRTGGYTF. In DNA, the CDR3 is TGTGCCAGCAGTCGACGGACGGGAGGCTACACCTTC.